What follows are 10 T cell receptor beta chains derived from one specimen sequenced in a study of CD8 T cells in ankylosing spondylitis. MiXCR, applied by TCRdb to the 5' RACE reads, yields one record per CDR3 protein. The profile shows 470,000 or so distinct CDR3 sequences, more than 25% of them singletons. Study results and limitations: Typical of ankylosing spondylitis blood, it appeared, was a TCR beta motif of eight highly homologous variants.

Their antigen targets remain unknown. The sample was blood, either unsorted or a sorted T cell fraction (not recorded which). The receptors come from a male donor with ankylosing spondylitis.

The chain has TRBV5-1 and TRBJ2-7; tentatively, D is TRBD1 (6 bases). This CDR3 is built from 13 residues. Germline V lookup: CDR1 SGHRS, CDR2 YFSETQ. Deletions cut 5 bases from V and 3 bases from J, with 12 bases between. The CDR3 coding sequence is TGCGCCAGCAGGGATGGACAGCTCTACGAGCAGTACGTC. Amino acids: CASRDGQLYEQYV.

This clonotype was counted between two and nine times. The chain recombines TRBV20-1 with TRBJ2-5; 7 positions agree with TRBD1. CDR3 length: 15 residues. Trimming took 1 base from V and 5 from J; bases not matched to a gene: 10. Per the germline V gene, CDR1 is DFQATT and CDR2 is SNEGSKA (reference sequence). The CDR3 DNA reads as TGCAGTGCTAGAGGGGACAGCTTTTTGAAGGAGACCCAGTACTTC. Translating gives CSARGDSFLKETQYF.

This clonotype was picked up one time. This chain joins TRBV2 and TRBJ2-4; D remains ambiguous. Trimming pared 6 bases from V and 2 bases from J, leaving 17 bases between. The CDR3 loop spans 16 amino acids. Germline V gene lookup returns CDR1 SNHLY and CDR2 FYNNEI. The CDR3 DNA follows: TGTGCCAGCAGCCTATCAGCCCCTGGAACCAAAAACATTCAGTACTTC. Translating it yields CASSLSAPGTKNIQYF.

The rearrangement uses TRBV7-2 and TRBJ1-1; D unclear. The CDR3 loop spans 15 amino acids. Germline V CDR1 and CDR2: SGHTA, FQGNSA. Trimming shortened V by 2 bases and J by 4 bases, and 14 bases separated the two germline ends. CDR3 sequence reads: CASSLLSGDGTEAFF. CDR3 DNA sequence: TGTGCCAGCAGCTTACTATCCGGGGATGGCACTGAAGCTTTCTTT. Together with reference TRBV7-2 and TRBJ1-1, the CDR3 gives the full variable domain: GAGVSQSPSNKVTEKGKDVELRCDPISGHTALYWYRQSLGQGLEFLIYFQGNSAPDKSGLPSDRFSAERTGGSVSTLTIQRTQQEDSAVYLCASSLLSGDGTEAFFGQGTRLTVV.

This clonotype was recorded many times. This rearrangement joins TRBV5-1 to TRBJ2-5; no definite D call. Trimming left V 6 bases short and J 3 bases short, with 6 bases between. Per germline, CDR1 SGHRS and CDR2 YFSETQ. The length of the CDR3 is 11 residues. Written as DNA, the CDR3 is TGCGCCAGCACCATCAAAGAGACCCAGTACTTC. Encoded protein: CASTIKETQYF.

This sequence joins TRBV3-1 and TRBJ1-1; TRBD1 might be the D (5 bases). The germline V and J ends were trimmed by 0 bases and 2 bases, with 10 bases remaining between them. Germline CDR1 reads LGHDT; CDR2 reads YNNKEL (reference sequence). CDR3 length: 15 amino acids. This CDR3 reads CASSQEAQGNTEAFF. CDR3 coding DNA: TGTGCCAGCAGCCAAGAAGCCCAGGGTAACACTGAAGCTTTCTTT.

V gene TRBV4-1 combines with J gene TRBJ2-3, with TRBD2 identical over 13 bases. The CDR3 is 16 amino acids. Germline V gene data show CDR1 as MGHRA and CDR2 as YSYEKL. The ends lost 5 bases at V and 2 bases at J; junction bases unmatched: 4. CDR3 in amino acids: CASSKGLAGPTDTQYF. CDR3 nucleotide sequence: TGCGCCAGCAGCAAGGGACTAGCGGGACCCACAGATACGCAGTATTTT.

This clonotype was observed a handful of times. The V gene is TRBV24-1, the J gene TRBJ2-5; 13 positions agree with TRBD2. The CDR3 is made up of 15 amino acids. The germline V gene has CDR1 KGHDR and CDR2 SFDVKD. Germline trimming cut 10 bases from V and 3 bases from J; bases unmatched to any gene: 7. The CDR3 DNA reads as TGTGCCACTAGCCCGGGACTAGCGGGAAAAGAGACCCAGTACTTC. This gives the protein CATSPGLAGKETQYF.

The sample holds many counts of this clonotype. CDR3 region: CASSLLAGGRTGELFF. DNA for the CDR3: TGCGCCAGCAGCTTACTAGCGGGTGGAAGAACCGGGGAGCTGTTTTTT. The gene calls are TRBV5-1 and TRBJ2-2; 9 bases line up with TRBD2. Germline trimming cut 2 bases from V and 5 bases from J; bases unmatched to any gene: 7. Germline lookup yields CDR1 SGHRS and CDR2 YFSETQ. The CDR3 runs 16 residues.

The gene calls are TRBV15 and TRBJ2-1; TRBD2 matches at 8 bases. In germline, CDR1 is LNHNV, CDR2 YYDKDF (reference sequence). Trimming cost V 4 bases and J 7 bases; bases outside gene matches: 12. The CDR3 is made up of 16 amino acids. For the CDR3, the DNA is TGTGCCACCAGCACCCTCAGCGGGAGCGAGCCGAATGAGCAGTTCTTC. It codes for CATSTLSGSEPNEQFF.